This T cell receptor (beta chain) is drawn from a study of Graves' ophthalmopathy and Graves' hyperthyroidism. Study-wide background: There was a collection of peripheral blood at initial diagnosis, before any treatment.

More than 7.5 ml of fresh blood yielded the PBMCs by density gradient. This clonotype was observed at least ten times. What it binds is unknown. As the template, RNA transcripts were used to amplify TCR beta CDR3 regions. Scientists carried out first-round RT-PCR using HTBI primers and then a second-round multiplex PCR. Via MiXCR, TCRdb re-called the multiplex PCR reads, giving one row per CDR3 protein. The sample has a few hundred thousand distinct CDR3 sequences; around 20% are singletons. Trimming stripped 6 bases from V and 0 bases from J, with 12 bases between. The length of the CDR3 is 14 residues. Germline values: CDR1 WSHSY, CDR2 SAAADI. Findings of the study overall: Blood shared most expanded thyroid clonotypes above 0.001 frequency. Ophthalmopathy could be told apart from stable hyperthyroidism by a 13-signature model (around 85% sensitivity, 80% to 84% specificity).

This receptor was obtained from a woman aged 18 to 35 with stable Graves' hyperthyroidism. The chain has TRBV10-2 and TRBJ2-7, with D perhaps matching TRBD1 or TRBD2 (6 bases each). Source material: peripheral blood. CDR3 loop: CASREGDDSYEQYF. CDR3 bases: TGCGCCAGCAGGGAGGGGGATGACTCCTACGAGCAGTACTTC.